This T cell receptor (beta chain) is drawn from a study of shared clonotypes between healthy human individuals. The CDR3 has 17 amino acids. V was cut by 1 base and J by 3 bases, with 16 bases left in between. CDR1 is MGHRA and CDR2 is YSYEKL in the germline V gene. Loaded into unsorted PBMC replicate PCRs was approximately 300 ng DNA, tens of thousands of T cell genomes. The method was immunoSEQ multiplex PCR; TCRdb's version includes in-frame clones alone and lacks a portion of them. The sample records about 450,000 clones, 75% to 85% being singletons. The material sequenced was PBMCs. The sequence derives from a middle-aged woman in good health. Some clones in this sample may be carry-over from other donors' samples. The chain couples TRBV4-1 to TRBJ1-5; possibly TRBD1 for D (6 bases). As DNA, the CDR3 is TGCGCCAGCAGCCAAGGGCTTATCAGGGGAGACAATCAGCCCCAGCATTTT. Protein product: CASSQGLIRGDNQPQHF.